These 13 T cell receptor beta chains were all obtained from the same sample, sequenced in a study of control samples from healthy donors and cancer patients. The repertoire was sequenced with immunoSEQ multiplex PCR; TCRdb's copy has only in-frame clones and lacks some. The sample has about 190,000 clones; 91% are singletons. Specimen: blood. The origin of the receptors is a man aged 30 to 45 in good health.

The CDR3, as DNA: TGTGCCAGCGGGACAGGGATGAACACTGAAGCTTTCTTT. This gives the protein CASGTGMNTEAFF. The rearrangement uses TRBV5-4 and TRBJ1-1, with TRBD1 matching 9 bases. The CDR3 has 13 amino acids. Germline lookup yields CDR1 SGHNT and CDR2 YYREEE (reference sequence). V dropped 7 bases and J dropped 0; count of bases not matched to a gene: 1. Full variable domain (remainder filled in from reference TRBV5-4 and TRBJ1-1): ETGVTQSPTHLIKTRGQQVTLRCSSQSGHNTVSWYQQALGQGPQFIFQYYREEENGRGNFPPRFSGLQFPNYSSELNVNALELDDSALYLCASGTGMNTEAFFGQGTRLTVV.

The chain carries TRBV13 and TRBJ1-1; 8 bases fit TRBD1. Losses at the gene ends were 7 bases for V and 10 bases for J; bases not matched to a gene: 11. Germline lookup yields CDR1 PRHDT and CDR2 FYEKMQ (reference sequence). There are 13 residues in the CDR3. CDR3 nucleotides: TGTGCCAGCATCATACGACAGGGGAGCAGAGCTTTCTTT. This encodes CASIIRQGSRAFF.

The CDR3 DNA reads TGTGCCAGCAGCTTTGGAAACACCATATATTTT. It yields the protein CASSFGNTIYF. This sequence joins TRBV5-5 and TRBJ1-3; no clear D. The CDR3 has 11 residues. Germline values: CDR1 SGHKS, CDR2 YYEKEE (reference sequence). Trimming removed 2 bases at V and 3 bases at J, with 0 bases between.

The chain links TRBV2 to TRBJ2-4; D possibly corresponds to TRBD1 (6 bases). Trimming pared 8 bases from V and 1 base from J, leaving 6 bases between. The CDR3 loop spans 12 amino acids. Germline assignment: CDR1 SNHLY and CDR2 FYNNEI. The CDR3 nucleotides are TGTGCCAGCCAGGGGGCCAAAAACATTCAGTACTTC. Protein: CASQGAKNIQYF.

V and J are TRBV3-1 (or the pseudogene TRBV3-2) and TRBJ2-4, with 13 positions matching TRBD2. Germline V gene sequence: CDR1 LGHDT, CDR2 YNNKEL (reference sequence). The junction had 9 bases not matched to a gene; V was cut back by 3 bases and J by 4 bases. The CDR3 spans 18 residues. CDR3 region: CASSHLHTSGGDKNIQYF. The CDR3 nucleotides read TGTGCCAGCAGCCACCTTCACACTAGCGGGGGGGATAAAAACATTCAGTACTTC.

This clone was counted a single time. This chain connects TRBV7-9 to TRBJ2-1; 7 positions match TRBD1. This CDR3 region has 16 residues. The germline gives CDR1 SEHNR, CDR2 FQNEAQ (reference sequence). After removal of 1 base from V and 8 bases from J, the junction contained 11 bases not matched to a gene. The CDR3 is CASSLVVQGSAYEQFF. CDR3 DNA sequence: TGTGCCAGCAGCTTAGTAGTACAGGGGTCTGCCTATGAGCAGTTCTTC. The variable domain in full, with the rest retrieved from reference TRBV7-9 and TRBJ2-1, is DTGVSQNPRHKITKRGQNVTFRCDPISEHNRLYWYRQTLGQGPEFLTYFQNEAQLEKSRLLSDRFSAERPKGSFSTLEIQRTEQGDSAMYLCASSLVVQGSAYEQFFGPGTRLTVL.

This clone occurred a few times. Sequence at one end of the junction differs from germline and may be a read error. This sequence joins TRBV6-2 or TRBV6-3 and TRBJ1-5; 8 positions agree with TRBD1. CDR1 and CDR2 (germline): MNHEY, SVGEGT. The CDR3 is 16 residues long. In DNA form, the CDR3 reads TGTGCCAGCAGTGACATAGGGACAGGCCTTAATCGGCCCCAGCATTTT. This codes for CASSDIGTGLNRPQHF.

The genes are TRBV5-1 and TRBJ1-1; D unresolved. The germline CDR1 and CDR2 sequences are SGHRS and YFSETQ. The CDR3 contains 13 residues. V gave up 0 bases and J gave up 0 bases, with 3 bases separating them. Here the CDR3 DNA reads TGCGCCAGCAGCTTGGAGATGAACACTGAAGCTTTCTTT. Its translation: CASSLEMNTEAFF. The full variable domain, with the rest looked up from reference TRBV5-1 and TRBJ1-1, is KAGVTQTPRYLIKTRGQQVTLSCSPISGHRSVSWYQQTPGQGLQFLFEYFSETQRNKGNFPGRFSGRQFSNSRSEMNVSTLELGDSALYLCASSLEMNTEAFFGQGTRLTVV.

J is TRBJ2-6 and V is TRBV5-4; D assignment may be TRBD1 or TRBD2 (5 bases each). The V gene's germline CDR1 is SGHNT and CDR2 YYREEE (reference sequence). V was trimmed by 3 bases and J by 6 bases, leaving 7 bases between them. This CDR3 spans 13 amino acids. Here the CDR3 DNA reads TGTGCCAGCAGCTGGGGGACGGCCAACGTCCTGACTTTC. It translates to CASSWGTANVLTF.

V is TRBV5-6 and J is TRBJ2-7; no firm D call. Trimming stripped 4 bases from V and 5 bases from J, with 13 bases between. The CDR3 has 13 residues. CDR1 and CDR2 (germline): SGHDT, YYEEEE. CDR3 sequence reads: CASSRIPEDEQYF. As DNA, the CDR3 is TGTGCCAGCAGCCGCATCCCCGAGGACGAGCAGTACTTC.

The rearrangement joins TRBV19 to TRBJ1-1; 7 nucleotides align to TRBD1. V trimming: 5 bases; J trimming: 0 bases; junction bases outside the gene matches: 9. CDR3 size: 16 residues. The germline gives CDR1 LNHDA, CDR2 SQIVND (reference sequence). The CDR3 protein is CASSPPGQRMNTEAFF. The CDR3, as DNA: TGTGCCAGTAGTCCACCGGGACAGCGGATGAACACTGAAGCTTTCTTT.

The J gene is TRBJ1-2, the V gene TRBV18, with 9 bases matching TRBD1. J was trimmed by 1 base and V by 3 bases; bases with no gene match: 6. The germline CDR1 and CDR2 sequences are KGHSH and LQKENI. The CDR3 contains 16 residues. CDR3 DNA sequence: TGTGCCAGCTCACCTCTAAGACAGGGGGATAACTATGGCTACACCTTC. It codes for CASSPLRQGDNYGYTF.

The chain combines TRBV6-6 with TRBJ2-7, with D tentatively TRBD1 (5 bases). The CDR3 is 14 amino acids. Germline V gene data show CDR1 as MNHNY and CDR2 as SVGAGI (reference sequence). V shed 5 bases and J shed 0 bases, with 11 bases lying between them. The CDR3 DNA reads as TGTGCCAGCAGTCTAACGGACACCTCCTACGAGCAGTACTTC. Translated: CASSLTDTSYEQYF.